What follows describes a single T cell receptor beta chain. This sample is drawn from a study of blood T cell repertoires in COVID-19. On the study more broadly: The samples span acute and convalescent COVID-19 from the United States, Italy and Spain. Sources were T cells, B-cell-depleted T cells, or PBMCs; the material itself was cDNA or gDNA.

Authors' analysis steps: Estimation of nucleated cell counts relied on the amplification of reference gene primers. Clones were sequenced by immunoSEQ multiplex PCR, and TCRdb holds only the in-frame ones, with some missing. V, J and clone size are taken as reported in that table, and D and trimming were inferred from the DNA itself. The sample shows over 85,000 clones, approximately 86% of them seen only once. Germline assignment: CDR1 SGHKS and CDR2 YYEKEE (reference sequence). The CDR3 length is 15 residues. Trimming cost V 6 bases and J 7 bases; bases outside gene matches: 6. The source material was peripheral blood. The V call is TRBV5-5, the J call TRBJ1-6; 11 bases match TRBD1. This TCR came from a woman older than 75 with acute or convalescent COVID-19. The CDR3 DNA sequence: TGTGCCAGCACCTTTCGGACAGGGGGCAATTCACCCCTCCACTTT. Its protein is CASTFRTGGNSPLHF.